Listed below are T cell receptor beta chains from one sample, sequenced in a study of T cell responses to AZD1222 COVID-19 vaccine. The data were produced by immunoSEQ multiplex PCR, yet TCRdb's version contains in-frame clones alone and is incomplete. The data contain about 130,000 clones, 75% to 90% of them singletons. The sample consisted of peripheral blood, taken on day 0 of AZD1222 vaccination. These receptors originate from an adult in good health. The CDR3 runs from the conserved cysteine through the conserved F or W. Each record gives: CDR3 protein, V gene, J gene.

CASSPVDSGYTF	TRBV12-3/TRBV12-4	TRBJ1-2
CASSLVSGRGYNEQFF	TRBV11-2	TRBJ2-1
CASSTRGGKSPLHF	TRBV19	TRBJ1-6
CASRVLEGEYEQYF	TRBV6-5	TRBJ2-7
CASSLGQSYEQYF	TRBV5-5	TRBJ2-7
CASSMDWRGSPQHF	TRBV19	TRBJ1-5
CASSYPRDNYGYTF	TRBV6-2/TRBV6-3	TRBJ1-2
CASSEKEPSGVDTQYF	TRBV3-1/TRBV3-2	TRBJ2-3
CASSDIRRPEKLFF	TRBV27	TRBJ1-4
CASSRAGTGAYGYTF	TRBV6-5	TRBJ1-2
CASSKQENTEAFF	TRBV7-3	TRBJ1-1
CASSPLAHEQYF	TRBV28	TRBJ2-7
CASSALAGSTDTQYF	TRBV18	TRBJ2-3
CASSENRGLGYTF	TRBV6-1	TRBJ1-2
CASSFGRDQPQHF	TRBV5-1	TRBJ1-5
CASSFSGAYNEQFF	TRBV6-5	TRBJ2-1
CASSLRSTDTQYF	TRBV12-3/TRBV12-4	TRBJ2-3
CASTTGLSGANVLTF	TRBV6-5	TRBJ2-6
CASRVTGTSDYNEQFF	TRBV11-2	TRBJ2-1
CASTSGTSVYEQYF	TRBV6-5	TRBJ2-7
CASSLVDEQFF	TRBV5-1	TRBJ2-1
CASRQGAQNSPLHF	TRBV6-5	TRBJ1-6
CASSTRRGSTGDTQYF	TRBV19	TRBJ2-3
CASSKGLAGGRNEQFF	TRBV21-1	TRBJ2-1
CASSPPSSGGGTSGNTIYF	TRBV18	TRBJ1-3
CASSLGLANTDTQYF	TRBV11-3	TRBJ2-3
CASIDRGAEAFF	TRBV2	TRBJ1-1
CASSLTGTGGSNSPLHF	TRBV4-2	TRBJ1-6
CASSWRNQPQHF	TRBV6-5	TRBJ1-5
CASSPPPEYETQYF	TRBV3-1/TRBV3-2	TRBJ2-5
CASKILSVQYF	TRBV2	TRBJ2-4
CASSLRSPGEHNEQFF	TRBV7-8	TRBJ2-1
CASSLMGQGAVNTEAFF	TRBV28	TRBJ1-1
CASSQETGFGAFF	TRBV4-2	TRBJ1-1
CASSAGLAPEEQYF	TRBV5-1	TRBJ2-7
CAWSVGGYSYEQYF	TRBV30	TRBJ2-7
CASSPRLAGEPTDTQYF	TRBV27	TRBJ2-3
CASRQPTGRGYGYTF	TRBV4-1	TRBJ1-2
CAWKGESKVTEAFF	TRBV30	TRBJ1-1
CASNLYNEQFF	TRBV28	TRBJ2-1
CASRRVGAVGELFF	TRBV3-1/TRBV3-2	TRBJ2-2
CASNRQVGLMNTEAFF	TRBV2	TRBJ1-1
CATSAGNQPQHF	TRBV24-1	TRBJ1-5
CASSPQGVSYEQYF	TRBV5-1	TRBJ2-7
CASSIAAVYSNQPQHF	TRBV19	TRBJ1-5
CASSYRGERTEAFF	TRBV6-5	TRBJ1-1
CASSAGQSALHF	TRBV2	TRBJ1-6
CASSESGGGASGANVLTF	TRBV2	TRBJ2-6